This T cell receptor (beta chain) was documented in a study of blood T cells in healthy people across ages. As to this clonotype: The antigen remains unidentified.

A second PCR, run for roughly 7 to 12 cycles, used a sample-barcoded 5' primer plus a J-beta primer mix. TCRdb called the 5' RACE reads again in MiXCR, with one record for every CDR3 protein. Of 1.5 million to 1.8 million distinct CDR3 sequences in the sample, under 55% were seen once. General study points: When set beside aged donors, long-lived donors presented more naive CD4+ cells and higher diversity. The diversity estimates, figures obtained from one million T cells, were considered underestimates.

This CDR3 spans 14 amino acids. V dropped 5 bases and J dropped 3 bases, with 14 bases sitting between them. The germline V gene has CDR1 SGHTA and CDR2 FQGNSA. The TCR comes from a woman between 18 and 30 years old in good health. The chain carries TRBV7-2 and TRBJ2-7; the D gene is possibly TRBD1 (8 bases). Sequencing was carried out using blood. For the CDR3, the DNA is TGTGCCAGCAGCGTTTACAGGGGGGGCTACGAGCAGTACTTC. Translating it yields CASSVYRGGYEQYF.